A selection of T cell receptor beta chains follows, all from one sample in a study of cytomegalovirus exposure and HLA in healthy donors. Some clones are missing from TCRdb's copy, which holds only in-frame ones; the method was immunoSEQ multiplex PCR. The sample yields approximately 75,000 clones, 80% seen once. Sequencing was performed on PBMCs. These receptors all come from a male donor in good health and CMV-seronegative. CDR3s include the opening cysteine and the closing phenylalanine or tryptophan. The D gene is left open where the match is weak. Expanded clones are given a class, and other clones once, few, many or no size at all.

TRBJ2-7 | TRBV6-5 | - | TRBD1 | TGTGCCTGGACAGGGACGATCTACGAGCAGTACTTC | CAWTGTIYEQYF
TRBJ2-1 | TRBV18 | few | TRBD2 | TGTGCCAGCTCGACCCAAGCGGGAAGTTCCTACAATGAGCAGTTCTTC | CASSTQAGSSYNEQFF
TRBJ2-5 | TRBV5-6 | - | - | TGTGCCAGCAGCTGGGACTCTTCTTCGGAGACCCAGTACTTC | CASSWDSSSETQYF
TRBJ2-5 | TRBV7-6 | - | - | TGTGCCAGCAGCCCCCCCAACCAAGAGACCCAGTACTTC | CASSPPNQETQYF
TRBJ1-1 | TRBV19 | - | TRBD1 | TGTGCCAGTAGAGCGTACAGTGGCCAGGGGGCTACTGAAGCTTTCTTT | CASRAYSGQGATEAFF
TRBJ2-3 | TRBV5-1 | once | TRBD2 | TGCGCCAGCAGCCGATTTCTAGCGGGAGGGTTCCCTGCCACAGATACGCAGTATTTT | CASSRFLAGGFPATDTQYF
TRBJ2-7 | TRBV7-2 | - | TRBD2 | TGTGCCAGCAGCTTCGTAGCGGGAGACGAGCAGTACTTC | CASSFVAGDEQYF
TRBJ2-1 | TRBV9 | - | TRBD1 | TGTGCCAGCAGCATCGGACAGGGGGCAAATGAGCAGTTCTTC | CASSIGQGANEQFF
TRBJ2-7 | TRBV14 | - | - | TGTGCCAGCAGCCAAGATTTGGGCTACAGGGTTCGGGAGCAGTACTTC | CASSQDLGYRVREQYF
TRBJ2-7 | TRBV20-1 | - | - | TGCAGTGCTAGACCCAGGTACGAGCAGTACTTC | CSARPRYEQYF
TRBJ2-3 | TRBV14 | - | TRBD2 | TGTGCCAGCTCATCCCGACTAGCTGTAGATACGCAGTATTTT | CASSSRLAVDTQYF
TRBJ1-2 | TRBV2 | - | - | TGTGCCAGCCGGATAGACACAAACTATGGCTACACCTTC | CASRIDTNYGYTF
TRBJ2-4 | TRBV2 | - | - | TGTGCCAGCAGCTCCCAAAACATTCAGTACTTC | CASSSQNIQYF
TRBJ2-2 | TRBV27 | - | TRBD1 | TGTGCCAGCAGTTTTTATCGGGGACAGAGTAACACCGGGGAGCTGTTTTTT | CASSFYRGQSNTGELFF
TRBJ2-4 | TRBV5-1 | - | - | TGCGCCAGCAGCTTTGGCGGTACTTTAGCCAAAAACATTCAGTACTTC | CASSFGGTLAKNIQYF
TRBJ2-3 | TRBV6-1 | - | TRBD2 | TGTGCCAGCAGTGTACAACTAGCGGGAGCAGATACGCAGTATTTT | CASSVQLAGADTQYF
TRBJ2-3 | TRBV19 | - | TRBD2 | TGTGCCAGTAGTATTCGGGGGGGCAGAGATACGCAGTATTTT | CASSIRGGRDTQYF
TRBJ1-5 | TRBV5-4 | - | - | TGTGCCAGCAGCCGAGAGGATCAGCCCCAGCATTTT | CASSREDQPQHF
TRBJ2-1 | TRBV13 | - | TRBD2 | TGTGCCAGCAGCCCCGGGCCGGGGACTAGCGGTAATGAGCAGTTCTTC | CASSPGPGTSGNEQFF
TRBJ2-6 | TRBV19 | - | - | TGTGCCAGTAGTTTGTCAGGGGGGTTCGGCGTCCTGACTTTC | CASSLSGGFGVLTF
TRBJ1-2 | TRBV29-1 | - | TRBD1 | TGCAGCGTCCGCCGGGACAGTGACTATGGCTACCCCTTC | CSVRRDSDYGYPF
TRBJ2-7 | TRBV5-1 | - | TRBD1 | TGCGCCAGCAGCCGTACTGGGACAGCGATCTACGAGCAGTACTTC | CASSRTGTAIYEQYF
TRBJ1-5 | TRBV5-1 | - | - | TGCGCCAGCAGCTTGGGGTCGGGCAATCAGCCCCAGCATTTT | CASSLGSGNQPQHF
TRBJ2-3 | TRBV2 | - | - | TGTGCCAGCAGGTGGCAGATTAGCACAGATACGCAGTATTTT | CASRWQISTDTQYF
TRBJ2-3 | TRBV2 | few | TRBD1 | TGTGCCAGCAGTGAGAGGCGGCAGGGGGTGGATACGCAGTATTTT | CASSERRQGVDTQYF
TRBJ2-7 | TRBV6-1 | - | - | TGTGCCAGCAGTGAACAGGGTAACAGACCCTACGAGCAGTACTTC | CASSEQGNRPYEQYF
TRBJ1-4 | TRBV30 | - | - | TGTGCCTGGAGCAGACAGGCAACTAATGAAAAACTGTTTTTT | CAWSRQATNEKLFF
TRBJ1-5 | TRBV6-1 | once | - | TGTGCCAGCATCCCGGGGGGCCTCAATCAGCCCCAGCATTTT | CASIPGGLNQPQHF
TRBJ2-7 | TRBV5-1 | - | TRBD2 | TGCGCCAGCAGCTCCCGGACTAGCGGGAGGAGCTCCTACGAGCAGTACTTC | CASSSRTSGRSSYEQYF
TRBJ1-1 | TRBV5-6 | - | TRBD1 | TGTGCCAGCAGCTTGGTCCGGGACAGTGTATTGGAAGCTTTCTTT | CASSLVRDSVLEAFF
TRBJ2-3 | TRBV5-1 | - | TRBD2 | TGCGCCAGCAGCACAGCGGGGGGGTCCGAGGGGCAGTATTTT | CASSTAGGSEGQYF
TRBJ2-5 | TRBV5-1 | - | - | TGCGCCAGCAGCTTGGAAGGCAGGGCAGAGACCCAGTACTTC | CASSLEGRAETQYF
TRBJ1-1 | TRBV7-3 | - | - | TGTGCCAGCAGCTCGGGACTGCCCTTGGATGAGGCTTTCTTT | CASSSGLPLDEAFF
TRBJ1-2 | TRBV7-2 | - | TRBD1 | TGTGCCAGCAGCGCCCCTGGACAGGGCCCACCATGGGGCTACACCTTC | CASSAPGQGPPWGYTF
TRBJ2-1 | TRBV5-1 | - | - | TGCGCCAGCAGTTCGAGGCGGGACAGTGGGGAGCAGTTCTTC | CASSSRRDSGEQFF
TRBJ1-4 | TRBV4-3 | - | - | TGCGCCAGCAGCCAAGACGGGGGGGTCCATGAAAAACTGTTTTTT | CASSQDGGVHEKLFF
TRBJ1-1 | TRBV10-2 | - | - | TGCGCCGCCGGGATGAACACTGAAGCTTTCTTT | CAAGMNTEAFF
TRBJ1-4 | TRBV2 | - | TRBD1 | TGTGCCAGTAGGACAGGGCATTCAACTAATGAAAAACTGTTTTTT | CASRTGHSTNEKLFF
TRBJ2-1 | TRBV5-4 | - | - | TGTGCCAGCAGCTTGGAGGTTACAGCAGAGTTCTTC | CASSLEVTAEFF
TRBJ2-5 | TRBV9 | - | - | TGTGCCAGCAGCGTAGTCGGCAGCCCGGAGGCGGAGACCCAGTACTTC | CASSVVGSPEAETQYF
TRBJ1-6 | TRBV14 | - | - | TGTGCCAGCAGCCAAGTCTTCTCCGGGACAAGGAAAGGGACCTATAATTCACCCCTCCACTTT | CASSQVFSGTRKGTYNSPLHF
TRBJ1-4 | TRBV7-2 | - | TRBD1 | TGTGCCAGCAGCTTAAAGATGCGACAGGGGGCCTCAACTAATGAAAAACTGTTTTTT | CASSLKMRQGASTNEKLFF
TRBJ1-2 | TRBV7-2 | - | - | TGTGCCAGCAGCCTCCTCAGGGTTCATGGCTACACCTTC | CASSLLRVHGYTF
TRBJ2-1 | TRBV7-6 | few | TRBD2 | TGTGCCAGCAGCTTGATGGTATCGGCGGGGGGTCGGAATGAGCAGTTCTTC | CASSLMVSAGGRNEQFF
TRBJ2-7 | TRBV28 | - | TRBD2 | TGTGCCAGCAGTTCGGGACTAACAGAATACGAGCAGTACTTC | CASSSGLTEYEQYF
TRBJ2-7 | TRBV29-1 | - | - | TGCAGCGTCGCGGAAACCTACGAGCAGTACTTC | CSVAETYEQYF
TRBJ2-3 | TRBV11-2 | - | - | TGTGCCAGCAGCTTAGGGCAGAGGCACTATAGCACAGATACGCAGTATTTT | CASSLGQRHYSTDTQYF
TRBJ2-3 | TRBV30 | few | - | TGTGCCTGGACCACAGGAGACTGGGGAGATACGCAGTATTTT | CAWTTGDWGDTQYF
TRBJ2-1 | TRBV19 | - | TRBD1 | TGTGCCAGTAGTATGTCGGAGGGACAGGGGGCCTACAATGAGCAGTTCTTC | CASSMSEGQGAYNEQFF
TRBJ1-1 | TRBV27 | - | - | TGTGCCAGCAGTCCTATGACACACCAATCCACTGAAGCTTTCTTT | CASSPMTHQSTEAFF
TRBJ2-7 | TRBV28 | - | TRBD1 | TGTGCCAGCAGTTTGAACAGGGGGCATATTTCCTACGAGCAGTACTTC | CASSLNRGHISYEQYF
TRBJ2-7 | TRBV28 | - | TRBD1 | TGTGCCAGCAGTTCCCCCGGTAGGGACAGGCCTAGGGAGCAGTACTTC | CASSSPGRDRPREQYF
TRBJ2-7 | TRBV5-4 | - | TRBD2 | TGTGCCAGCAGCTTAGCGGGAACCTACGAGCAGTACTTC | CASSLAGTYEQYF
TRBJ2-1 | TRBV28 | - | - | TGTGCCAGCAGTTTATACCCTCCAGCTAGCCGCTCCTACAATGAGCAGTTCTTC | CASSLYPPASRSYNEQFF
TRBJ2-3 | TRBV7-2 | - | - | TGTGCCAGCACCACTGCGGGCACAGATACGCAGTATTTT | CASTTAGTDTQYF
TRBJ2-5 | TRBV5-1 | - | - | TGCGCCAGCAGCCCCGGGACACATCAAGAGACCCAGTACTTC | CASSPGTHQETQYF
TRBJ1-1 | TRBV11-2 | - | - | TGTGCCAGCAGCTTTGGCCCGCGGGCTTTCTTT | CASSFGPRAFF
TRBJ2-5 | TRBV4-1 | - | - | TGCGCCAGCAGCCAAACGCAGGGGCCCGATCAGGAGACCCAGTACTTC | CASSQTQGPDQETQYF
TRBJ2-7 | TRBV29-1 | - | - | TGCAGCGTTGAAGATTCGTACAGGGGACTCTCCTACGAGCAGTACTTC | CSVEDSYRGLSYEQYF